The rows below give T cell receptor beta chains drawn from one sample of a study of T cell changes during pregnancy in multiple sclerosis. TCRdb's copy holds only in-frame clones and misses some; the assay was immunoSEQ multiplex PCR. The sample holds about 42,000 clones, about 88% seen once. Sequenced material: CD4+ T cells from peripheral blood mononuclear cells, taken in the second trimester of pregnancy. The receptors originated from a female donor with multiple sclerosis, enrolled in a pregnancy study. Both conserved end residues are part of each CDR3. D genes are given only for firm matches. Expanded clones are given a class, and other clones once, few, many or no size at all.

CDR3: CSVDRTSGTNEQFF; DNA: TGCAGCGTTGACCGGACTAGCGGGACGAATGAGCAGTTCTTC; size: -; D: TRBD2; J: TRBJ2-1; V: TRBV29-1
CDR3: CASSYSIGGETQYF; DNA: TGTGCCAGCAGTTACTCGATAGGAGGAGAGACCCAGTACTTC; size: -; D: -; J: TRBJ2-5; V: TRBV6-5
CDR3: CASSQEPSGSVETQYF; DNA: TGCGCCAGCAGCCAAGAACCCAGCGGGAGCGTAGAGACCCAGTACTTC; size: -; D: TRBD2; J: TRBJ2-5; V: TRBV4-1
CDR3: CASRRAGGAYNEQFF; DNA: TGTGCCAGCAGACGGGCGGGAGGGGCCTACAATGAGCAGTTCTTC; size: -; D: TRBD2; J: TRBJ2-1; V: TRBV28
CDR3: CASSLDSDNSPLHF; DNA: TGTGCCAGCAGCTTGGACAGCGATAATTCACCCCTCCACTTT; size: -; D: -; J: TRBJ1-6; V: TRBV25-1
CDR3: CASSQTGGSYNEQFF; DNA: TGTGCCAGCAGCCAAACAGGGGGCTCCTACAATGAGCAGTTCTTC; size: once; D: TRBD1; J: TRBJ2-1; V: TRBV6-5
CDR3: CASSKEGGGTGELFF; DNA: TGTGCCAGCAGCAAAGAGGGGGGGGGTACCGGGGAGCTGTTTTTT; size: once; D: -; J: TRBJ2-2; V: TRBV21-1
CDR3: CASSPEQGITPQHF; DNA: TGTGCCAGCTCACCGGAGCAGGGGATAACGCCCCAGCATTTT; size: -; D: -; J: TRBJ1-5; V: TRBV18
CDR3: CASILQTNTEAFF; DNA: TGTGCCTCGATACTCCAGACTAACACTGAAGCTTTCTTT; size: -; D: -; J: TRBJ1-1; V: TRBV30
CDR3: CASTEAGVGHLYNEQFF; DNA: TGTGCCAGCACAGAAGCCGGCGTGGGACACTTATACAATGAGCAGTTCTTC; size: -; D: -; J: TRBJ2-1; V: TRBV28
CDR3: CASSLDLGQGSRRSYEQYF; DNA: TGTGCCAGCAGCTTAGATCTGGGACAGGGCTCCCGGAGGAGCTACGAGCAGTACTTC; size: -; D: TRBD1; J: TRBJ2-7; V: TRBV11-2
CDR3: CASSPYTGKLFF; DNA: TGTGCCAGCAGCCCGTATACCGGAAAACTGTTTTTT; size: -; D: -; J: TRBJ1-4; V: TRBV7-6
CDR3: CASSIRRRGTGELFF; DNA: TGTGCCAGCAGCATACGGAGGAGGGGCACCGGGGAGCTGTTTTTT; size: -; D: -; J: TRBJ2-2; V: TRBV14
CDR3: CASRVGRGNYEQYF; DNA: TGTGCCAGCAGAGTAGGCAGGGGCAATTACGAGCAGTACTTC; size: -; D: -; J: TRBJ2-7; V: TRBV28
CDR3: CASSLGKGGPETQYF; DNA: TGTGCCAGCAGCTTAGGCAAGGGAGGGCCCGAGACCCAGTACTTC; size: -; D: TRBD2; J: TRBJ2-5; V: TRBV7-6
CDR3: CASSRSGTAERNEQFF; DNA: TGTGCCAGCAGTAGATCCGGGACAGCCGAAAGGAATGAGCAGTTCTTC; size: once; D: TRBD1; J: TRBJ2-1; V: TRBV2
CDR3: CASILSGTGELFF; DNA: TGTGCCAGCATACTCTCGGGGACCGGGGAGCTGTTTTTT; size: -; D: -; J: TRBJ2-2; V: TRBV28
CDR3: CASSPIPQISTDTQYF; DNA: TGTGCCAGCTCACCAATTCCGCAGATTAGCACAGATACGCAGTATTTT; size: -; D: -; J: TRBJ2-3; V: TRBV18
CDR3: CASSVDARREFGNEQYF; DNA: TGTGCCAGCAGCGTAGATGCCCGACGGGAGTTCGGGAACGAGCAGTACTTC; size: once; D: -; J: TRBJ2-7; V: TRBV9
CDR3: CASSFGAGTDTQYF; DNA: TGCGCCAGCAGCTTCGGTGCGGGAACAGATACGCAGTATTTT; size: -; D: -; J: TRBJ2-3; V: TRBV5-1
CDR3: CASSSDRTGFTYEQYF; DNA: TGTGCCAGCAGCTCAGACCGGACAGGGTTTACCTACGAGCAGTACTTC; size: -; D: TRBD1; J: TRBJ2-7; V: TRBV7-2
CDR3: CASSPAGTQYF; DNA: TGTGCCAGCAGCCCCGCGGGGACCCAGTACTTC; size: -; D: -; J: TRBJ2-5; V: TRBV11-2
CDR3: CSVEAQVGNEQFF; DNA: TGCAGCGTTGAGGCCCAGGTGGGCAATGAGCAGTTCTTC; size: -; D: -; J: TRBJ2-1; V: TRBV29-1
CDR3: CSVVRGSSYNEQFF; DNA: TGCAGCGTTGTTAGGGGGAGCTCCTACAATGAGCAGTTCTTC; size: -; D: -; J: TRBJ2-1; V: TRBV29-1
CDR3: CASLPTSGRRDEQFF; DNA: TGTGCCAGCTTACCGACTAGCGGGAGAAGGGATGAGCAGTTCTTC; size: -; D: TRBD2; J: TRBJ2-1; V: TRBV19
CDR3: CASSWVAGGASYNEQFF; DNA: TGTGCCAGCAGTTGGGTAGCGGGAGGGGCCTCCTACAATGAGCAGTTCTTC; size: -; D: TRBD2; J: TRBJ2-1; V: TRBV4-2